What follows is one TCR beta chain and its context. Antigen specificity is unknown. This sample is drawn from a study of T-cell memory formation after mild COVID-19. Study-wide points: The main location of contracting CD4+ clones was CM and EM, and that of contracting CD8+ clones was EMRA.

One entry per CDR3 protein, called by TCRdb with MiXCR from the 5' RACE reads. This sample has about 110,000 distinct CDR3 sequences, with 18% found just once. Trimming removed 5 bases from V and 11 bases from J, with 17 bases in between. The CDR3 has 13 amino acids. Looked up from germline, CDR1 is SGHTA and CDR2 is FQGTGA. This sequence was found in a man between 18 and 35 years old who had mild COVID-19 (a few samples of this study predate the infection). Cell type and time point are not known. The V and J genes are TRBV7-3 and TRBJ2-3; weak D call: TRBD2 (7 bases). Sequenced sample: PBMCs or a T cell subset sorted from them (not recorded which). The CDR3 sequence: CASSRDYLGGQYF. CDR3 in DNA: TGTGCCAGCAGCAGGGACTACCTAGGGGGGCAGTATTTT. Drawing the rest from reference TRBV7-3 and TRBJ2-3, the complete variable domain is GAGVSQTPSNKVTEKGKYVELRCDPISGHTALYWYRQSLGQGPEFLIYFQGTGAADDSGLPNDRFFAVRPEGSVSTLKIQRTERGDSAVYLCASSRDYLGGQYFGPGTRLTVL.